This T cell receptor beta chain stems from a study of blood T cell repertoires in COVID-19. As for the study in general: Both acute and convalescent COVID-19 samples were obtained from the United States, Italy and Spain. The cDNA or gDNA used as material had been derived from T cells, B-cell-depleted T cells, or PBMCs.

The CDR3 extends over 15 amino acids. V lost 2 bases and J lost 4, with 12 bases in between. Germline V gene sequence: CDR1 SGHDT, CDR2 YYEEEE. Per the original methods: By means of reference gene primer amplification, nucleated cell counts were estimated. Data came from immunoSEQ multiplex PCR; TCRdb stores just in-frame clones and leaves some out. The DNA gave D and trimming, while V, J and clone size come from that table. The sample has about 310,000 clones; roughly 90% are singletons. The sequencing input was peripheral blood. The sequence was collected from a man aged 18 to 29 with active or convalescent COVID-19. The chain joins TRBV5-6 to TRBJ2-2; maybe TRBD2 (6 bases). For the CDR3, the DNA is TGTGCCAGCAGCTTACGGGGGTTCGGCACCGGGGAGCTGTTTTTT. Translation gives CASSLRGFGTGELFF.